These 2 T cell receptor beta chains were sequenced from one sample in a study of cytomegalovirus exposure and HLA in healthy donors. Primers: 60 Vbeta forward and 13 Jbeta reverse. Measured with immunoSEQ multiplex PCR; TCRdb has only the in-frame clones, and not every one. The profile shows 200,000 to 300,000 clones, over 70% of them singletons. Sequencing used PBMCs. The receptors originated from a woman aged 55 to 70 in good health and CMV-seropositive.

This clone was picked up one time. The CDR3 DNA sequence: TGTGCCAGCAGCTTGAGCGGTGGGGAAACTGAAGCTTTCTTT. As protein: CASSLSGGETEAFF. The chain recombines TRBV5-4 with TRBJ1-1; D unresolved. Germline CDR1 is SGHNT and CDR2 is YYREEE (reference sequence). The CDR3 runs 14 residues. Trimming took 1 base from V and 5 from J, leaving 12 bases between them.

This clone was found many times. The chain employs TRBV12-5 and TRBJ2-1, with TRBD1 as a possible D gene (6 bases). V lost 6 bases to trimming and J lost 7 bases, with 10 bases between them. Germline CDR1 is LGHNT and CDR2 is FRNRAP. CDR3 length equals 12 residues. As DNA, the CDR3 is TGTGCTAGTGGACGGACAGTAAATGAGCAGTTCTTC. Translating gives CASGRTVNEQFF.